Sequencing of this T cell receptor (beta chain) was carried out in a study of human T cells and chemical hapten exposure. Study-level points and caveats: No shift was seen in TCRs above 1 in 1000 frequency with DPC sensitization. PT1 expanded TCR counts and patch test score were linked, and their correlation was positive.

Time point indicated: pre-sensitization, week 0. Described treatment: therapeutic diphenylcyclopropenone sensitization with weekly scalp DPC. CDR3 length: 15 amino acids. CDR1 and CDR2 (germline): SGHDT, YYEEEE. V dropped 2 bases and J dropped 5 bases, with 15 bases sitting between them. The library labeled individual cDNA molecules by adding unique molecular identifiers to them. One entry per CDR3 protein, called by TCRdb with MiXCR from the RACE reads. Of about 300,000 distinct CDR3 sequences in the sample, 4.5% to 5.5% are singletons; the top ten hold around 8%. This clonotype appeared a few times. Its antigen is undetermined.

The input for sequencing was whole blood, taken in connection with sensitization to the hapten diphenylcyclopropenone (DPC). The chain employs TRBV5-6 and TRBJ2-3; perhaps TRBD2 as D (6 bases). This TCR was sampled from a woman younger than 35 with alopecia areata. Some clones in this sample may be carry-over from other donors' samples. In DNA form, the CDR3 reads TGTGCCAGCAGCTTTGAGTCACTGGGGGGAGATACGCAGTATTTT. As protein: CASSFESLGGDTQYF.